The 7 T cell receptor beta chains given below trace back to one sample, sequenced in a study of blood T cells in healthy people across ages. A second PCR of 7 to 11 cycles used a sample-barcoded 5' primer and a J-beta primer mix. TCRdb called the 5' RACE reads again in MiXCR, with one record for every CDR3 protein. The sample has hundreds of thousands of distinct CDR3 sequences; 29% are singletons. The source material was blood. These TCRs come from a woman of 80 years or more in good health.

This clonotype has only a few counts. J is TRBJ1-4 and V is TRBV6-5, with D unclear. The CDR3 consists of 14 residues. Between the trimmed V and J ends, which lost 5 bases and 7 bases, there was a span of 14 bases. The V gene's germline CDR1 is MNHEY and CDR2 SVGAGI. CDR3 residues: CASSPDWVAEKLFF. Written as DNA, the CDR3 is TGTGCCAGCAGTCCGGACTGGGTAGCTGAAAAACTGTTTTTT.

Of note for this clonotype: It may be a read error: a sequence one base away is much more abundant. This chain uses TRBV6-5 with TRBJ1-2; 8 nucleotides match TRBD1. Germline CDR1 and CDR2: MNHEY and SVGAGI. The CDR3 sequence is 16 residues long. The CDR3 coding sequence is TGTGCCAGCAGTAGAGAAAGGACAGGGAGTTTCTATGGCTGCACCTTC. Translated: CASSRERTGSFYGCTF.

V gene TRBV18 combines with J gene TRBJ1-1; weak D call: TRBD1 (5 bases). Between the trimmed V and J ends, which lost 0 bases and 11 bases, there was a span of 13 bases. CDR3 size: 13 residues. Germline-derived CDR1 and CDR2 are KGHSH and LQKENI. The CDR3 here is CASSPPGVREAFF. Written as DNA, the CDR3 is TGTGCCAGCTCACCACCAGGGGTACGGGAGGCTTTCTTT.

This clonotype was recorded a few times. The V call is TRBV7-2, the J call TRBJ2-7, with a weak D call TRBD2 (5 bases). V was shortened by 1 base and J by 5 bases, with 12 bases between the two germline ends. CDR3 length equals 14 residues. The germline V gene encodes CDR1 SGHTA and CDR2 FQGNSA. CDR3 residues: CASSLVGSGHEQYF. Written as DNA, the CDR3 is TGTGCCAGCAGCTTAGTAGGGAGCGGCCACGAGCAGTACTTC.

The chain couples TRBV6-4 to TRBJ2-3; TRBD1 matches at 9 bases. V trimming: 4 bases; J trimming: 8 bases; junction bases outside the gene matches: 7. CDR1 MRHNA and CDR2 SNTAGT come from the germline V gene. This CDR3 has 14 residues. This CDR3 is CASSVGQGSGTQYF. For the CDR3, the DNA is TGTGCCAGCAGTGTGGGACAGGGATCAGGTACGCAGTATTTT.

This clonotype was counted only a few times. V usage is TRBV3-1 and J usage is TRBJ2-3, with 11 bases identical to TRBD2. CDR1 and CDR2 from the germline V gene are LGHDT and YNNKEL (reference sequence). The CDR3 runs 19 residues. The junction had 13 bases not matched to a gene; V was cut back by 3 bases and J by 2 bases. CDR3 protein: CASSQGGASGGFPTDTQYF. The CDR3 DNA reads TGTGCCAGCAGCCAGGGGGGGGCTAGCGGGGGGTTCCCCACAGATACGCAGTATTTT.

This clonotype was detected many times. The chain combines TRBV7-2 with TRBJ1-5, with TRBD1 as a possible D gene (6 bases). Trimming removed 5 bases from V and 7 bases from J, with 18 bases in between. Germline V gives CDR1 SGHTA, CDR2 FQGNSA. The CDR3 covers 15 residues. The CDR3 loop reads CASSQEGGEGQPQHF. CDR3 in DNA: TGTGCCAGCAGCCAAGAGGGGGGGGAGGGCCAGCCCCAGCATTTT.